This T cell receptor beta chain was captured in a study of T-cell reconstitution after alpha-beta-depleted transplantation in children. Study-wide results and limits: T-cell counts and diversity at one year post-transplant came mainly from newly produced T cells. Reports say that about two months after transplant, the alpha-beta T cells came out of several hundred graft clones that had expanded.

The TCRbeta library incorporated unique molecular identifiers. TCRdb reprocessed the PCR reads with MiXCR, giving one entry per CDR3 protein. The sample holds around 450,000 distinct CDR3 sequences, 15% to 20% seen once. V was shortened by 6 bases and J by 1 base, with 12 bases between the two germline ends. This CDR3 region has 14 residues. This clonotype came up a few times. Its antigen is still unknown. The chain is built from TRBV12-3 or TRBV12-4 and TRBJ1-1, with no clear D. The source of this sequence is a boy less than two years old who had a stem cell transplant for Wiskott-Aldrich syndrome, so the T cells may come from the graft donor. Here the sequenced sample was PBMCs, mostly from graft donor cells, taken 360 days after TCRalphabeta/CD19-depleted stem cell transplant. The CDR3 region is CASSPTTENTEAFF. DNA of the CDR3: TGTGCCAGCAGCCCGACCACAGAGAACACTGAAGCTTTCTTT.